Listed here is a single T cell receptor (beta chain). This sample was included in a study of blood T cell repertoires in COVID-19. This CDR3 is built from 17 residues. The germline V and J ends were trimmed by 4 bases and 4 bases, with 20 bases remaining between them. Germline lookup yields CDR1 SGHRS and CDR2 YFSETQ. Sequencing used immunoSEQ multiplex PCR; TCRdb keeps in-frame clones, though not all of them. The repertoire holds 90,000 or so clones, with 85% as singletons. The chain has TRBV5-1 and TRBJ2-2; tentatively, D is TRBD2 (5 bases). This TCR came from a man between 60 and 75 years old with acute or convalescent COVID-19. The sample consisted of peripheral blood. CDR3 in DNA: TGCGCCAGCAGCCTTACTCATGGACTGCCCCCCACCGGGGAGCTGTTTTTT. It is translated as CASSLTHGLPPTGELFF.